This T cell receptor (beta chain) derives from a study of T-cell reconstitution after alpha-beta-depleted transplantation in children. General observations from the study: Alpha-beta T cells about two months after transplant reportedly derived from several hundred expanded graft clones.

This clonotype came up many times. The target antigen is unknown. A TCRbeta library incorporating unique molecular identifiers was prepared. TCRdb re-analysed the PCR reads in MiXCR, keeping a single row per CDR3 protein. The sample holds roughly 180,000 distinct CDR3 sequences, approximately 12% seen once. Here the sequenced sample was PBMCs, taken before TCRalphabeta/CD19-depleted stem cell transplant. The TCR originated in a boy younger than 10 with acute myeloid leukemia, due to receive a stem cell transplant.

The CDR3 nucleotides are TGCAGTGCTAGGCCCGGGACGTTGAACACCGGGGAGCTGTTTTTT. Translated: CSARPGTLNTGELFF. The rearrangement joins TRBV20-1 to TRBJ2-2; D is possibly TRBD1 or TRBD2 (5 bases each). The CDR3 runs to 15 residues. Trimming left V 3 bases short and J 1 base short, with 12 bases between. Germline CDR1 and CDR2: DFQATT and SNEGSKA (reference sequence).